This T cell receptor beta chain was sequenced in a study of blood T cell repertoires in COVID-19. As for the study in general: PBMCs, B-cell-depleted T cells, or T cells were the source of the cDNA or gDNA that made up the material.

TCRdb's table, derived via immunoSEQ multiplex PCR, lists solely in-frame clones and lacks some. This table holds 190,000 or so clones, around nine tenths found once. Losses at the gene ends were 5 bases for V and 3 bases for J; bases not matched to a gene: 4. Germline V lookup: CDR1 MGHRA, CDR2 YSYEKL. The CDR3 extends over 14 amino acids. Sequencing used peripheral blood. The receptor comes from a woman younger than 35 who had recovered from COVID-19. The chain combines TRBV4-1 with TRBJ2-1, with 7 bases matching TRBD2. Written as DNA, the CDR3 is TGCGCCAGCAGCTTTCAGCGGGACTACAATGAGCAGTTCTTC. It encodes CASSFQRDYNEQFF.